This T cell receptor (beta chain) was profiled in a study of OX40 agonist ivuxolimab in advanced cancers. Background on the study: Given to patients was ivuxolimab, an agonistic anti-OX40 (CD134) antibody.

The CDR3 spans 14 residues. V lost 0 bases and J 0 bases, leaving 6 bases between the germline ends. CDR1 and CDR2 (germline): SGHNT, YYREEE (reference sequence). Autoimmune disease history or systemic immunosuppression excluded patients. Remarks on this clone: What it recognizes is unknown.

Assay used: immunoSEQ multiplex PCR; TCRdb lists only in-frame clones, some missing. The table includes tens of thousands of clones, about 89% detected once. Study-wide results and limits: Expanded clones were, on average, more numerous among CD8+ T cells than CD4+.

The specimen comprised CD4+ or CD8+ T cells sorted from blood, sampled in a trial of the OX40 agonist ivuxolimab. This TCR derives from an adult with an advanced solid tumor such as melanoma, head and neck, liver or kidney cancer. This chain links TRBV5-4 with TRBJ2-5; D gene ambiguous. The CDR3 DNA reads TGTGCCAGCAGCTTGGGACGGTACCAAGAGACCCAGTACTTC. This codes for CASSLGRYQETQYF.